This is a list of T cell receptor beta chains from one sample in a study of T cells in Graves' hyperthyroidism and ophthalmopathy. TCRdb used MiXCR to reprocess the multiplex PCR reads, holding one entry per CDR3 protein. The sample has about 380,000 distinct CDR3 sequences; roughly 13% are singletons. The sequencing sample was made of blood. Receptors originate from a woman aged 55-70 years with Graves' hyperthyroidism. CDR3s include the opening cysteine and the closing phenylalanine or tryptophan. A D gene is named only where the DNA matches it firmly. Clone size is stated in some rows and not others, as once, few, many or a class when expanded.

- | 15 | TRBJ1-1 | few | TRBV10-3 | CAISESGGVITEAFF | TGTGCCATCAGTGAGTCGGGGGGGGTGATCACTGAAGCTTTCTTT
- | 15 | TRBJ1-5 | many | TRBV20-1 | CSATSPQTRNQPQHF | TGCAGTGCTACGTCACCACAGACACGTAATCAGCCCCAGCATTTT
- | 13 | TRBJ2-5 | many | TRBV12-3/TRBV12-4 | CASSWGAEETQYF | TGTGCCAGCAGTTGGGGGGCGGAAGAGACCCAGTACTTC
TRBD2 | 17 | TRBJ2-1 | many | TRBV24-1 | CATSDALYSGRADEQFF | TGTGCCACCAGTGACGCGTTGTATAGCGGGAGGGCCGACGAGCAGTTCTTC
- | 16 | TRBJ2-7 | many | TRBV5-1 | CASSLAAGNTFYEQYF | TGCGCCAGCAGCTTGGCCGCGGGGAACACCTTCTACGAGCAGTACTTC
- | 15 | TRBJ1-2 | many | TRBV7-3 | CASSLSVGWEGGYTF | TGTGCCAGCAGCTTAAGTGTCGGCTGGGAGGGTGGCTACACCTTC
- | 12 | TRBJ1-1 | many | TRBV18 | CASSPTGEGAFF | TGTGCCAGCTCACCAACTGGGGAGGGAGCTTTCTTT
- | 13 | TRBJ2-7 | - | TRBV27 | CASRKQGSYEQYF | TGTGCCAGCAGAAAACAGGGCTCCTACGAGCAGTACTTC
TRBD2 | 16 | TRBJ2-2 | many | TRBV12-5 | CASAGLRFANTGELFF | TGTGCTAGTGCGGGACTAAGGTTCGCGAACACCGGGGAGCTGTTTTTT
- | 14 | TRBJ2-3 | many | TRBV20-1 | CSAIRGEPTDTQYF | TGCAGTGCTATAAGGGGGGAGCCTACAGATACGCAGTATTTT
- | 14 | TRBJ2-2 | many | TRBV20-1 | CSAREGTNTGELFF | TGCAGTGCTAGAGAAGGGACGAACACCGGGGAGCTGTTTTTT
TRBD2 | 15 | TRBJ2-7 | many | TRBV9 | CASSVTSGSHYEQYF | TGTGCCAGCAGCGTGACTAGCGGGAGTCACTACGAGCAGTACTTC
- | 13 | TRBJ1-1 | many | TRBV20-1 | CSASKQPNTEAFF | TGCAGTGCGAGCAAACAGCCTAACACTGAAGCTTTCTTT
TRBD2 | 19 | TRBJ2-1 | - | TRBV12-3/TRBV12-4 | CASSNSGTSGFGAYNEQFF | TGTGCCAGCAGCAACTCCGGGACTAGCGGGTTTGGGGCCTACAATGAGCAGTTCTTC
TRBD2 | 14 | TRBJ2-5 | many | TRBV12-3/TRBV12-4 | CASSLREGLETQYF | TGTGCCAGCAGTTTAAGGGAGGGCCTCGAGACCCAGTACTTC
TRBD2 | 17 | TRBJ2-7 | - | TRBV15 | CATSRVASGRSTYEQYF | TGTGCCACCAGCAGAGTCGCCAGCGGGAGGAGCACCTACGAGCAGTACTTC
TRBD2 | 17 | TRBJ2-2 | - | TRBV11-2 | CASSFPSGRARWGELFF | TGTGCCAGCAGCTTTCCGAGCGGGAGGGCTCGTTGGGGGGAGCTGTTTTTT
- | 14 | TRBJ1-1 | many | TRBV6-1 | CASSKTGQNTEAFF | TGTGCCAGCAGTAAAACAGGACAGAACACTGAAGCTTTCTTT
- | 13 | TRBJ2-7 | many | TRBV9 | CASSVGVVGEQYF | TGTGCCAGCAGCGTAGGAGTAGTGGGCGAGCAGTACTTC
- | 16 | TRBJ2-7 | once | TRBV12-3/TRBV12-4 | CASSFTPPRRSYEQYF | TGTGCCAGCAGTTTCACCCCCCCCCGAAGGAGCTACGAGCAGTACTTC
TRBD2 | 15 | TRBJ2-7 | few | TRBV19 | CASSQNTGLAYEQYF | TGTGCCAGTAGCCAAAATACGGGACTAGCCTACGAGCAGTACTTC
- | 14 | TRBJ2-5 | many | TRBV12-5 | CASGLLLGEETQYF | TGTGCTAGTGGTCTCCTTTTAGGCGAGGAGACCCAGTACTTC
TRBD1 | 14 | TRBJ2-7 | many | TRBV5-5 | CASRYRDSLYEQYF | TGTGCCAGCAGGTATCGGGACAGCCTCTACGAGCAGTACTTC
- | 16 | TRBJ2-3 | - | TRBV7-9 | CASSLSHGGSTDTQYF | TGTGCCAGCAGCTTATCTCATGGGGGTAGCACAGATACGCAGTATTTT
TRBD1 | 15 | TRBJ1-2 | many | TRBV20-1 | CSASSIQTGQGGYTF | TGCAGTGCTAGTAGTATCCAGACAGGGCAGGGTGGCTACACCTTC
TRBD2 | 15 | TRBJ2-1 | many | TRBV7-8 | CASRLGLAGFNEQFF | TGTGCCAGCAGGTTAGGACTAGCGGGTTTTAATGAGCAGTTCTTC
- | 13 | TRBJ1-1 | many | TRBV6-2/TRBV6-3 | CASRGPLNTEAFF | TGTGCCAGCAGGGGACCGTTGAACACTGAAGCTTTCTTT
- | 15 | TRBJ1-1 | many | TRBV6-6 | CASSYSWGVGTEAFF | TGTGCCAGCAGTTACTCTTGGGGAGTTGGGACTGAAGCTTTCTTT
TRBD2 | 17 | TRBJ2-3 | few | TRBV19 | CASSPPSGRGRTDTQYF | TGTGCCAGTAGTCCTCCTAGCGGGAGGGGTCGCACAGATACGCAGTATTTT
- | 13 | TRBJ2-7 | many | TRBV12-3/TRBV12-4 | CASSLQSVNEQYF | TGTGCCAGCAGTTTACAGTCCGTCAACGAGCAGTACTTC
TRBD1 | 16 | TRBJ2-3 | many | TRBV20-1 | CSAAALDRGFTDTQYF | TGCAGTGCTGCCGCCTTGGACAGGGGATTCACAGATACGCAGTATTTT
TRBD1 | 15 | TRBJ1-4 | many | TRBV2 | CASSQRTGGNEKLFF | TGTGCCAGCAGTCAGCGTACAGGGGGAAATGAAAAACTGTTTTTT
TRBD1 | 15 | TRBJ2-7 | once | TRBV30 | CAWTIPGQGSYEQYF | TGTGCCTGGACTATACCGGGACAGGGATCCTACGAGCAGTACTTC
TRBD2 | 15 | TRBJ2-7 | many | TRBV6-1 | CASSAVSGSLYEQYF | TGTGCCAGCAGTGCCGTTAGCGGGAGTCTCTACGAGCAGTACTTC
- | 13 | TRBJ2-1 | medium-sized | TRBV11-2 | CASSLEFGGEQFF | TGTGCCAGCAGCTTAGAGTTCGGCGGTGAGCAGTTCTTC
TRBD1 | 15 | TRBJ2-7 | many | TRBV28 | CASSHDDRVLYEQYF | TGTGCCAGCAGTCATGACGACAGGGTACTCTACGAGCAGTACTTC
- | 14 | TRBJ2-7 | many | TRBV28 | CASMGQGSSYEQYF | TGTGCCAGCATGGGTCAGGGGAGCTCCTACGAGCAGTACTTC
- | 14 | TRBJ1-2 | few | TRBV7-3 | CASSPNGQGSRYTF | TGTGCCAGCAGCCCAAACGGGCAGGGTTCTCGCTACACCTTC
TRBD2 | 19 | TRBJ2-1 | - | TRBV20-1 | CSASTGYEGTSGTGNEQFF | TGCAGTGCTAGTACAGGTTACGAAGGCACTAGCGGGACGGGTAATGAGCAGTTCTTC
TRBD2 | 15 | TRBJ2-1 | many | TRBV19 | CASSIGGGGYNEQFF | TGTGCCAGTAGTATAGGCGGCGGGGGGTACAATGAGCAGTTCTTC
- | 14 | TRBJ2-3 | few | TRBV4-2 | CASSQENTLDTQYF | TGTGCCAGCAGCCAAGAAAACACACTAGATACGCAGTATTTT
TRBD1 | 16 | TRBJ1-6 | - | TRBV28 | CASSLSGTGINSPLHF | TGTGCCAGCAGTTTATCGGGGACAGGGATTAATTCACCCCTCCACTTT